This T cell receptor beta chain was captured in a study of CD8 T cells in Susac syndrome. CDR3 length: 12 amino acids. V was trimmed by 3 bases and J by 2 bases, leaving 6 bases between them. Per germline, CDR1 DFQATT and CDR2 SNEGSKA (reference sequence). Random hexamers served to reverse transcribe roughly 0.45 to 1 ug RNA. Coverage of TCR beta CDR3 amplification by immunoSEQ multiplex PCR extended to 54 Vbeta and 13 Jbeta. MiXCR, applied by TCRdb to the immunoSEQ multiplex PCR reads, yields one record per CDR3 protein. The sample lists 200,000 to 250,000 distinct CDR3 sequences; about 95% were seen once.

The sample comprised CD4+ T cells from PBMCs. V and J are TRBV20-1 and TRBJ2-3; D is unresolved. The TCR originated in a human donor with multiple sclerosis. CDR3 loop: CSARKFTDTQYF. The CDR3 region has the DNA TGCAGTGCTAGGAAGTTCACAGATACGCAGTATTTT.